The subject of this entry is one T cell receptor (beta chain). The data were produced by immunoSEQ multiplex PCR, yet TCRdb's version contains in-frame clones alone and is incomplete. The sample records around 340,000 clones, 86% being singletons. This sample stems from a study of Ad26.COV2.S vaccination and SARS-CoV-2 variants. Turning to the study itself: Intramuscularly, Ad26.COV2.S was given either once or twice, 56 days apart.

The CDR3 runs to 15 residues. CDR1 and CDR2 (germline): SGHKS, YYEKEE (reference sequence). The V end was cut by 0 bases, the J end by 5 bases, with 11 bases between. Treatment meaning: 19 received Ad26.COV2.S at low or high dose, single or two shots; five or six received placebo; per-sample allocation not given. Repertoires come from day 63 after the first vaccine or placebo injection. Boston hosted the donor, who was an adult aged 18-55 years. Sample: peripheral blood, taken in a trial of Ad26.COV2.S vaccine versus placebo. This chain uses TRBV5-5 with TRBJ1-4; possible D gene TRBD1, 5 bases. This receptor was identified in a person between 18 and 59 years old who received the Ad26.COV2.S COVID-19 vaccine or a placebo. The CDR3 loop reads CASSLGLGRNEKLFF. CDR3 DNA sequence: TGTGCCAGCAGCTTGGGGCTGGGGCGGAATGAAAAACTGTTTTTT.